This TCR beta chain originates from a study of T-cell reconstitution after alpha-beta-depleted transplantation in children. Study-level findings and limits: For some patients, TCRbeta diversity was high at day 60 because of recipient T cells and thymic progenitors that survived. Several hundred expanded graft clones reportedly were the source of alpha-beta T cells about two months after transplant. When one year had passed after transplant, most T-cell counts and diversity came from newly produced T cells.

The CDR3 extends over 14 amino acids. V gave up 5 bases and J gave up 1 base, with 11 bases separating them. CDR1 and CDR2 (germline): MNHEY, SMNVEV (reference sequence). A TCRbeta library incorporating unique molecular identifiers was prepared. TCRdb reprocessed the PCR reads with MiXCR, giving one entry per CDR3 protein. The top ten hold 13% to 15% of the sample, which has 600,000 or so distinct CDR3 sequences, 23% seen once. In the case of this clonotype: What it recognizes is unknown.

The material sequenced was PBMCs, mostly from graft donor cells, taken 360 days after TCRalphabeta/CD19-depleted stem cell transplant. The chain employs TRBV27 and TRBJ1-1; D not certain. This sequence originates from a boy younger than two who had a stem cell transplant for acute myeloid leukemia, so the T cells may come from the graft donor. As DNA, the CDR3 is TGTGCCAGCAGTCCCGCGGTGGGGAACACTGAAGCTTTCTTT. Protein sequence: CASSPAVGNTEAFF.